This TCR beta chain stems from a study of T cell changes during pregnancy in multiple sclerosis (dated by TCRdb to 2018 to 2020). At the level of the whole study: In women with multiple sclerosis, the researchers looked at how the T cell repertoire shifted as pregnancy progressed.

Remarks on this clone: Its antigen is unknown. Per-base quality was not reported, and no clone a single base away is much larger than it.

Its CDR3 holds 13 amino acids, cysteine through phenylalanine. CDR3 DNA is the only sequence kept; it has 39 bases, read in frame from the first base. Trimmed from V: 6 bases; trimmed from J: 2 bases; junction bases lacking a gene match: 1. The CDR1 and CDR2 encoded by the germline V gene are SNHLY and FYNNEI. Receptor libraries were prepared by the immunoSEQ multiplex PCR assay. TCRdb holds this immuneACCESS table with in-frame rearrangements only. Some clones are missing; in checked studies, unresolved V genes explain under half, and the rest has no known cause. This sample is represented by almost 50,000 clones; roughly 92% of them were singletons. In total, the top ten clones hold about 0.36% of the sample.

The V and J segments used are TRBV2 and TRBJ1-2, with 9 central nucleotides matching TRBD1. This receptor was identified in a female donor in good health, enrolled as a control in a pregnancy study. Sequencing used CD4+ T cells from peripheral blood mononuclear cells, obtained in the second trimester of pregnancy. For the CDR3, the sequence is CASRDRGNYGYTF. The nucleotides read TGTGCCAGCAGGGACAGGGGAAACTATGGCTACACCTTC.